Following are 21 T cell receptor beta chains from one sample sequenced in a study of beta chain features in type 1 diabetes. Antigen specificity for these receptors is unknown. Expressed TCRB transcripts were sequenced, since all the RNA that had been isolated was reverse transcribed. Profiled with immunoSEQ multiplex PCR; TCRdb holds only in-frame clones, not every one. The table has 680,000 or so clones, roughly an eighth seen once; the top ten hold 0.022%. Regarding the study as a whole: In every one of the four CD4+ subsets, TCRB CDR3s were moderately but significantly shorter in Type 1 diabetes patients.

The source material was naive CD4+ T cells from blood. These receptor sequences come from a man younger than 35 with type 1 diabetes.

This clone was observed a handful of times. The chain carries TRBV30 and TRBJ1-2; D possibly corresponds to TRBD1 (6 bases). The CDR3 is made up of 13 amino acids. With 0 bases removed from V and 6 bases from J, the gap between germline ends came to 11 bases. Per the germline V gene, CDR1 is GTSNPN and CDR2 is SVGIG (reference sequence). The CDR3 loop reads CAWSVTGADGYTF. The CDR3 DNA sequence: TGTGCCTGGAGTGTGACGGGGGCGGATGGCTACACCTTC.

This clone has just a few counts. The chain combines TRBV5-1 with TRBJ1-2; D may be TRBD1 (5 bases). The CDR3 sequence is 15 residues long. Trimming removed 5 bases at V and 4 bases at J, with 18 bases between. Germline CDR1 and CDR2: SGHRS and YFSETQ. This CDR3 is CASSSAGGEVYGYTF. Written as DNA, the CDR3 is TGCGCCAGCAGTTCTGCCGGAGGGGAGGTCTATGGCTACACCTTC.

This clone was detected only a few times. This chain joins TRBV20-1 and TRBJ2-3, with 7 bases fitting TRBD1. CDR3 length: 11 amino acids. Germline V CDR1 and CDR2: DFQATT, SNEGSKA (reference sequence). In DNA form, the CDR3 reads TGCAGCGGGACAGTTGGAGATACGCAGTATTTT. Its protein is CSGTVGDTQYF.

The rearrangement links TRBV6-5 to TRBJ2-7, with D tentatively TRBD1 or TRBD2 (5 bases each). The germline gives CDR1 MNHEY, CDR2 SVGAGI. This CDR3 region has 13 residues. V was cut by 6 bases and J by 4 bases, with 13 bases left in between. The CDR3 reads CASRGTGGYEQYF. The CDR3 bases are TGTGCCAGCAGAGGGACGGGTGGATACGAGCAGTACTTC.

J is TRBJ2-7 and V is TRBV5-1; D may match TRBD1 or TRBD2 (6 bases each). CDR1 is SGHRS and CDR2 is YFSETQ in the germline V gene. V lost 0 bases and J lost 0, with 10 bases in between. The CDR3 sequence is 15 residues long. CDR3 amino acids: CASSLAGGHSYEQYF. In DNA, the CDR3 is TGCGCCAGCAGCTTGGCCGGGGGACACTCCTACGAGCAGTACTTC.

This clone was seen only a few times. This chain uses TRBV5-4 with TRBJ2-7; 7 bases are a match to TRBD1. The V segment lost 2 bases and the J segment 3 bases; nucleotides outside the gene matches: 5. The CDR3 covers 14 residues. Germline V CDR1 and CDR2: SGHNT, YYREEE (reference sequence). In nucleotides, the CDR3 is TGTGCCAGCAGCTTCCGGGACAGAAACTACGAGCAGTACTTC. Residues: CASSFRDRNYEQYF.

V gene TRBV6-5 combines with J gene TRBJ1-1; 8 bases match TRBD1. The CDR3 contains 14 residues. V was clipped by 5 bases and J by 10 bases; unmatched bases: 12. CDR1 MNHEY and CDR2 SVGAGI come from the germline V gene. The DNA for the CDR3 is TGTGCCAGCAGTCCGGGGACAGGCGCCTTTCGAGCTTTCTTT. This codes for CASSPGTGAFRAFF.

This clone turned up a few times. The J gene is TRBJ1-2, the V gene TRBV4-1; unclear D gene. The CDR3 runs 11 residues. Per germline, CDR1 MGHRA and CDR2 YSYEKL. V was cut by 0 bases and J by 13 bases, with 9 bases left in between. CDR3 DNA sequence: TGCGCCAGCAGCCAAGATAGCCCGCTCACCTTC. Its translation: CASSQDSPLTF.

The CDR3 DNA reads TGTGCCAGCAGCACCCGACTAGCGGGCACAGATACGCAGTATTTT. Translation: CASSTRLAGTDTQYF. This sequence joins TRBV7-2 and TRBJ2-3; 9 nucleotides align to TRBD2. V was pared by 5 bases and J by 1 base, with 4 bases of the junction left unmatched. The CDR3 contains 15 residues. CDR1 is SGHTA and CDR2 is FQGNSA in the germline V gene.

This clone has just a few counts. The J gene is TRBJ2-3, the V gene TRBV25-1; 8 bases fit TRBD2. The germline V gene encodes CDR1 MGHDK and CDR2 SYGVNS. The CDR3 runs to 16 residues. The V segment lost 4 bases and the J segment 0 bases; nucleotides outside the gene matches: 6. The CDR3 coding sequence is TGTGCCAGCAGTGTCGGGGGGGGCCCTAGCACAGATACGCAGTATTTT. Its protein is CASSVGGGPSTDTQYF.

The chain employs TRBV19 and TRBJ2-7, with TRBD2 matching over 9 bases. This CDR3 contains 15 residues. The trim removed 3 bases at V and 2 bases at J, leaving 5 bases unmatched. Germline CDR1 LNHDA, CDR2 SQIVND (reference sequence). CDR3 in DNA: TGTGCCAGTAGTATTTCTAGCGGGGTGACCTACGAGCAGTACTTC. Amino acids: CASSISSGVTYEQYF.

The J gene is TRBJ1-6, the V gene TRBV5-4; D might be TRBD1 (5 bases). Germline V CDR1 and CDR2: SGHNT, YYREEE (reference sequence). The CDR3 consists of 16 residues. V was clipped by 4 bases and J by 8 bases, with 19 bases between them. CDR3 loop: CASSKNPSGGDSPLHF. The CDR3 bases are TGTGCCAGCAGCAAAAATCCATCCGGGGGTGATTCACCCCTCCACTTT.

This clone was picked up a small number of times. V and J are TRBV2 and TRBJ2-6; possibly TRBD1 for D (6 bases). The CDR3 sequence is 17 residues long. The V and J ends lost 4 bases and 0 bases respectively, with 13 bases between them. The germline V gene encodes CDR1 SNHLY and CDR2 FYNNEI. The CDR3 coding sequence is TGTGCCAGCAGTGGGGGACACCTAAACTCTGGGGCCAACGTCCTGACTTTC. Amino acid sequence: CASSGGHLNSGANVLTF.

There are a few counts of this clone. The V gene is TRBV9, the J gene TRBJ1-1; the D is unclear. This CDR3 spans 13 amino acids. In germline, CDR1 is SGDLS, CDR2 YYNGEE. Between the trimmed V and J ends, which lost 0 bases and 2 bases, there was a span of 5 bases. CDR3 DNA: TGTGCCAGCAGCGTAGTTTCTAACACTGAAGCTTTCTTT. Translating gives CASSVVSNTEAFF.

This chain connects TRBV13 to TRBJ2-1; D is perhaps TRBD2 (6 bases). The CDR3 is 18 residues long. V lost 2 bases and J 6 bases, leaving 23 bases between the germline ends. Germline-derived CDR1 and CDR2 are PRHDT and FYEKMQ (reference sequence). The CDR3 reads CASSLKARDSTTPNEQFF. The CDR3 nucleotides read TGTGCCAGCAGCTTAAAGGCGAGGGACTCCACCACACCCAATGAGCAGTTCTTC.

CDR3 residues: CARSDVGAKNIQYF. CDR3 coding DNA: TGCGCCCGCTCGGACGTAGGAGCCAAAAACATTCAGTACTTC. This rearrangement joins TRBV10-1 to TRBJ2-4; D is undetermined. With 11 bases removed from V and 0 bases from J, the gap between germline ends came to 14 bases. There are 14 residues in the CDR3. Looked up from germline, CDR1 is WNHNN and CDR2 is SYGVQD (reference sequence).

This clone was counted a single time. This chain uses TRBV6-1 with TRBJ2-3; no reliable D call. CDR1 and CDR2 (germline): MNHNS, SASEGT. The CDR3 extends over 16 amino acids. The germline V and J ends were trimmed by 3 bases and 1 base, with 14 bases remaining between them. The CDR3 region is CASSDPGSWGTDTQYF. Here the CDR3 DNA reads TGTGCCAGCAGTGATCCAGGAAGTTGGGGCACAGATACGCAGTATTTT.

This clone showed up just a few times. This chain uses TRBV19 with TRBJ2-7; 9 nucleotides align to TRBD2. Germline V gives CDR1 LNHDA, CDR2 SQIVND (reference sequence). V lost 7 bases to trimming and J lost 2 bases; unmatched junction nucleotides: 6. CDR3 length equals 14 residues. This CDR3 reads CASTSSGDPYEQYF. As DNA, the CDR3 is TGTGCCAGTACCTCTAGCGGGGACCCCTACGAGCAGTACTTC.

This clone was seen only a few times. This chain links TRBV10-3 with TRBJ2-5, with TRBD1 as a possible D gene (6 bases). Trimming left V 10 bases short and J 3 bases short, with 15 bases between. Per germline, CDR1 ENHRY and CDR2 SYGVKD. The CDR3 is 13 amino acids. This CDR3 reads CATAPAGEETQYF. CDR3 coding DNA: TGTGCCACCGCCCCGGCAGGGGAAGAGACCCAGTACTTC.

V and J are TRBV10-2 and TRBJ2-1; a possible D gene is TRBD2 (7 bases). This CDR3 is built from 15 residues. Germline CDR1 WSHSY, CDR2 SAAADI. V was shortened by 0 bases and J by 7 bases, with 13 bases between the two germline ends. The CDR3 region is CASSESRGAPNEQFF. Written as DNA, the CDR3 is TGCGCCAGCAGTGAGTCACGGGGGGCTCCTAATGAGCAGTTCTTC.

This clone occurred a few times. This sequence joins TRBV2 and TRBJ2-5, with D maybe TRBD1 (6 bases). Trimming removed 2 bases at V and 2 bases at J, with 9 bases between. The germline V gene has CDR1 SNHLY and CDR2 FYNNEI. The CDR3 spans 14 residues. Here the CDR3 DNA reads TGTGCCAGCAGTGAACTCGGACAGCAAGAGACCCAGTACTTC. It yields the protein CASSELGQQETQYF.